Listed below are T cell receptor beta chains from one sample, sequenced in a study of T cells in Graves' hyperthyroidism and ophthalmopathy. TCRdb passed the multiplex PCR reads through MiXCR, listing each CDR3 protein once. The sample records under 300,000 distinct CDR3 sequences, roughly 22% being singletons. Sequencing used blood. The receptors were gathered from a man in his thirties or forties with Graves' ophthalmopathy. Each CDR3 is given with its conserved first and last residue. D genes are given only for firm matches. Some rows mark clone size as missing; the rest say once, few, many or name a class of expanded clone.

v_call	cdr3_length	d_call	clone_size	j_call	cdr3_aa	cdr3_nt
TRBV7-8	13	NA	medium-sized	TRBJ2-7	CASNRGAGDEQYF	TGTGCCAGCAACCGAGGGGCTGGGGACGAGCAGTACTTC
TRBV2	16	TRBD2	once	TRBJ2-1	CASSSSGRALGNEQFF	TGTGCCAGCAGTTCTAGCGGGAGGGCCCTAGGTAATGAGCAGTTCTTC
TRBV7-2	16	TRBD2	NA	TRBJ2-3	CASSLGGLAATDTQYF	TGTGCCAGCAGCTTAGGGGGACTAGCGGCGACAGATACGCAGTATTTT
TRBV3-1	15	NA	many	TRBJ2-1	CASSLGGFSYNEQFF	TGTGCCAGCAGCCTAGGGGGGTTTTCTTACAATGAGCAGTTCTTC
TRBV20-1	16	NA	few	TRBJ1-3	CSARAGGGFSGNTIYF	TGCAGTGCTAGAGCTGGCGGGGGGTTTTCTGGAAACACCATATATTTT
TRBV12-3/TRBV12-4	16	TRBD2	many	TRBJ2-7	CASSLAGTSGKAEQYF	TGTGCCAGCAGTTTAGCGGGGACTAGCGGGAAGGCCGAGCAGTACTTC
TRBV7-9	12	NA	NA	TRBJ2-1	CASSSVNNEQFF	TGTGCCAGCAGCTCCGTTAACAATGAGCAGTTCTTC
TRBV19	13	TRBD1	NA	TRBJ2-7	CATVDRGRGEQYF	TGTGCCACGGTAGACAGGGGGCGAGGCGAGCAGTACTTC
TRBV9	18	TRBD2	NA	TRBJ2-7	CASSLYSLRTSGSYEQYF	TGTGCCAGCAGCTTATATTCACTCCGGACTAGCGGATCCTACGAGCAGTACTTC
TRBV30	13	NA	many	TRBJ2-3	CAWTSGGSDTQYF	TGTGCCTGGACAAGCGGAGGGTCGGATACGCAGTATTTT
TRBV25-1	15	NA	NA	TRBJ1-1	CASRTNRAGNTEAFF	TGTGCCAGCAGAACAAATAGGGCGGGGAACACTGAAGCTTTCTTT
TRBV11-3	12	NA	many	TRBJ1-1	CASSPSNTEAFF	TGTGCCAGCAGCCCATCGAACACTGAAGCTTTCTTT
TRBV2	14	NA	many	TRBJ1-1	CASRESTMNTEAFF	TGTGCCAGCAGGGAGAGTACTATGAACACTGAAGCTTTCTTT
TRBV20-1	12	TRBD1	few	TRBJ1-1	CSANRGDPEAFF	TGCAGTGCAAACAGGGGAGACCCTGAAGCTTTCTTT
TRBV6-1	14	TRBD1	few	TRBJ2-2	CASSAGGAAGELFF	TGTGCCAGCAGCGCAGGGGGCGCAGCCGGGGAGCTGTTTTTT
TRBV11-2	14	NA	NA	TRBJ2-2	CASSFSSNTRELFF	TGTGCCAGCAGCTTCTCATCGAACACCAGGGAGCTGTTTTTT
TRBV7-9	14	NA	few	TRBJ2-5	CASSRNSYQETQYF	TGTGCCAGCAGCCGCAACAGCTACCAAGAGACCCAGTACTTC
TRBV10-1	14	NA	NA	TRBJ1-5	CASSESRRVQPQHF	TGCGCCAGCAGTGAGTCGAGAAGGGTCCAGCCCCAGCATTTT
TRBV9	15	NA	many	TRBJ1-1	CASSALAGEGTEAFF	TGTGCCAGCAGCGCCTTAGCAGGGGAGGGAACTGAAGCTTTCTTT
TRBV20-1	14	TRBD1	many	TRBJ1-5	CSAQTGGVGQPQHF	TGCAGTGCCCAAACAGGGGGCGTCGGTCAGCCCCAGCATTTT
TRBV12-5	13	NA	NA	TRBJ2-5	CASGMDGRETQYF	TGTGCTAGTGGTATGGACGGCCGAGAGACCCAGTACTTC
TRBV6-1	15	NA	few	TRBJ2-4	CASTPASGAKNIQYF	TGTGCCAGCACCCCGGCATCGGGAGCCAAAAACATTCAGTACTTC
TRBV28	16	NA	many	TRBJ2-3	CASSFVGRGRADTQYF	TGTGCCAGCAGTTTCGTTGGTAGGGGCAGGGCAGATACGCAGTATTTT
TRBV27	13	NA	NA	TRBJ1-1	CASSLSPLTEAFF	TGTGCCAGCAGTTTATCGCCCCTCACTGAAGCTTTCTTT
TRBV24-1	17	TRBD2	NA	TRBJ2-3	CATSDSRTSGSTDTQYF	TGTGCCACCAGTGATTCCCGGACTAGCGGAAGCACAGATACGCAGTATTTT
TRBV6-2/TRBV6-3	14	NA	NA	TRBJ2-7	CASQPGAGSYEQYF	TGTGCCAGCCAACCGGGGGCTGGATCCTACGAGCAGTACTTC
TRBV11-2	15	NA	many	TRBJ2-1	CASSPQGNHYNEQFF	TGTGCCAGCAGCCCCCAGGGGAATCATTACAATGAGCAGTTCTTC
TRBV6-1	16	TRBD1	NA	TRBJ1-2	CASTTGTGGKNYGYTF	TGTGCCAGCACTACCGGGACAGGGGGGAAAAACTATGGCTACACCTTC
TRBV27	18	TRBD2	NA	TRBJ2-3	CASRGGGTSGRPGDTQYF	TGTGCCAGCAGGGGAGGGGGGACTAGCGGGCGCCCGGGAGATACGCAGTATTTT
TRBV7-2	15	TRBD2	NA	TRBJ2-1	CASASGRGGHNEQFF	TGTGCCAGCGCCTCGGGGCGGGGGGGCCACAATGAGCAGTTCTTC
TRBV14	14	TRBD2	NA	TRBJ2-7	CASSQAAGGYEQYF	TGTGCCAGCAGCCAGGCCGCGGGGGGCTACGAGCAGTACTTC
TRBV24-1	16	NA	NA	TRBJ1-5	CATQSGRDYSNQPQHF	TGTGCCACGCAAAGCGGCCGGGACTATAGCAATCAGCCCCAGCATTTT
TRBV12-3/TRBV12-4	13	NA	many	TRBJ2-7	CASSSRTAREQYF	TGTGCCAGCAGTTCCCGGACAGCTCGGGAGCAGTACTTC
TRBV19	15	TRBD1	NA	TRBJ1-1	CASKVTGGRNTEAFF	TGTGCCAGTAAGGTTACAGGGGGCAGAAACACTGAAGCTTTCTTT
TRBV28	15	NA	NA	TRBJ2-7	CASSLGQGEIYEQYF	TGTGCCAGCAGTTTGGGCCAGGGTGAAATCTACGAGCAGTACTTC
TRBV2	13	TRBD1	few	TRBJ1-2	CASRDYRGEGYTF	TGTGCCAGCAGGGACTACAGGGGAGAAGGCTACACCTTC
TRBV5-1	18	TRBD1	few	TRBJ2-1	CASSPRPFGTGSYNEQFF	TGCGCCAGCAGCCCCCGGCCCTTCGGGACAGGGAGTTACAATGAGCAGTTCTTC
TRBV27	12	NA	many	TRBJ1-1	CASSIRLTEAFF	TGTGCCAGCAGTATTCGTCTGACTGAAGCTTTCTTT
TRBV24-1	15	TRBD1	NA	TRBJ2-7	CATSEPGQGANEQYF	TGTGCCACCAGTGAACCGGGACAGGGGGCAAACGAGCAGTACTTC
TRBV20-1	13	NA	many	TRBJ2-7	CSAREWSDYEQYF	TGCAGTGCGAGAGAATGGTCGGACTACGAGCAGTACTTC
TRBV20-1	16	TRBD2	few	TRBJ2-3	CSATDTWTSGTYTQYF	TGCAGTGCTACAGATACTTGGACTAGCGGGACCTATACGCAGTATTTT
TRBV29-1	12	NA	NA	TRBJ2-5	CSVSWSQETQYF	TGCAGCGTTTCTTGGTCTCAAGAGACCCAGTACTTC
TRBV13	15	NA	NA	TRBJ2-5	CASSQTAGPSETQYF	TGTGCCAGCAGTCAAACCGCGGGACCCTCGGAGACCCAGTACTTC
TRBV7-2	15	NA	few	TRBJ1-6	CASSPTGWRNSPLHF	TGTGCCAGCAGCCCCACGGGATGGAGAAACTCACCCCTCCACTTT
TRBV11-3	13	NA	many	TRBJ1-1	CASRGQTSTEAFF	TGTGCCAGCAGAGGACAGACCAGCACTGAAGCTTTCTTT
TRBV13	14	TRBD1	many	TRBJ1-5	CASRKKGADQPQHF	TGTGCCAGCAGGAAAAAGGGGGCCGATCAGCCCCAGCATTTT
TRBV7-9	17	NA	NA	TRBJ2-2	CASSLSSGGFFTGELFF	TGTGCCAGCAGCCTCTCCAGTGGGGGTTTCTTCACCGGGGAGCTGTTTTTT